These T cell receptor beta chains were read from a single sample in a study of T cell clones after liver transplantation. The method was immunoSEQ multiplex PCR; TCRdb's version includes in-frame clones alone and lacks a portion of them. Of tens of thousands of clones listed, about two thirds are singletons. Sequencing used CD4+ T cells from blood, obtained before liver transplant. The receptors here all came from a human donor who received a liver transplant. Each CDR3 is given with its conserved first and last residue. A D gene is named only where the DNA matches it firmly. Only some rows state a clone size, as once, few, many or a class for expanded clones.

d_call j_call clone_size v_call cdr3_nt cdr3_aa
TRBD1 TRBJ2-5 few TRBV29-1 TGCAGCGTTGAGGAGACAGGGTTGGGAGAGACCCAGTACTTC CSVEETGLGETQYF
TRBD1 TRBJ1-1 - TRBV5-1 TGCGCCAGCAGCCTTTGGACAGGGGGCACTGAAGCTTTCTTT CASSLWTGGTEAFF
- TRBJ1-5 - TRBV18 TGTGCCAGCTCACCGACATCGGGGTCCAATCAGCCCCAGCATTTT CASSPTSGSNQPQHF
- TRBJ2-7 - TRBV2 TGTGCCAGCAGCGAACAGGGCGGCGAGCAGTACTTC CASSEQGGEQYF
TRBD1 TRBJ1-2 - TRBV11-2 TGTGCCAGCAGCCGGACAGGGGCTCGCTACACCTTC CASSRTGARYTF
TRBD2 TRBJ2-7 once TRBV4-1 TGCGCCAGCAGTCATGGACTAGCGGGGGGCGAGCAGTACTTC CASSHGLAGGEQYF
- TRBJ2-7 - TRBV7-9 TGTGCCAGCAGCTTTAAGGGGGGGCAACGCGAGCAGTACTTC CASSFKGGQREQYF
- TRBJ1-2 few TRBV4-1 TGCGCCAGCAGCCAAGATTTGGACAGCTTGGGCGGCTACACCTTC CASSQDLDSLGGYTF
TRBD1 TRBJ2-2 - TRBV7-8 TGTGCCAGCAGCTTAGCTCCCAGGGGGTGGATCGGGGAGCTGTTTTTT CASSLAPRGWIGELFF
TRBD1 TRBJ1-3 - TRBV2 TGTGCCAGCAGTGTGGACAGGGTGAAAGGAAACACCATATATTTT CASSVDRVKGNTIYF
TRBD1 TRBJ2-1 - TRBV4-2 TGTGCCAGCAGCCGACCGGGACAGGCCACCTACAATGAGCAGTTCTTC CASSRPGQATYNEQFF
- TRBJ1-4 - TRBV6-5 TGTGCCAGCAGTTACCGGACAGCAACTAATGAAAAACTGTTTTTT CASSYRTATNEKLFF
TRBD2 TRBJ2-3 few TRBV19 TGTGCCAGTATCAGTGGCGGGGGGGCCGTAGATACGCAGTATTTT CASISGGGAVDTQYF
- TRBJ2-5 once TRBV10-2 TGCGCCAGCAGTGAGTCGCTGCAGGGGATGGAGACCCAGTACTTC CASSESLQGMETQYF
- TRBJ1-1 - TRBV7-2 TGTGCCAGCAGCCCAATCAGGGGTAACAGTGTTGAAGCTTTCTTT CASSPIRGNSVEAFF
- TRBJ1-6 - TRBV9 TGTGCCAGCAGCGTCAGGTCACCCAGCTCCTATAATTCACCCCTCCACTTT CASSVRSPSSYNSPLHF
TRBD1 TRBJ2-3 - TRBV7-6 TGTGCCAGCAGCCACGGGACAGGGGGGGAATCTAGCACAGATACGCAGTATTTT CASSHGTGGESSTDTQYF
- TRBJ2-7 once TRBV6-7 TGTGCCAGCAGTTACTCTAGCAACGGAAGACCCTACGAGCAGTACTTC CASSYSSNGRPYEQYF
- TRBJ1-5 - TRBV2 TGTGCCAGCAGTGCGGGGGTCGATCAGCCCCAGCATTTT CASSAGVDQPQHF
TRBD2 TRBJ2-5 - TRBV4-1 TGCGCCAGCAGCCAAGATCTAGCGGGGGGTCTCCAAGAGACCCAGTACTTC CASSQDLAGGLQETQYF
- TRBJ1-1 - TRBV11-2 TGTGCCAGCACCCTGGGAAGGGGGAGAAACACTGAAGCTTTCTTT CASTLGRGRNTEAFF
- TRBJ1-4 few TRBV28 TGTGCCAGCAGTAGCGGGGACGGTGAAAAACTGTTTTTT CASSSGDGEKLFF
- TRBJ2-1 - TRBV25-1 TGTGCCAGCAACAGGGCGGTCAATGAGCAGTTCTTC CASNRAVNEQFF
- TRBJ2-7 - TRBV7-3 TGTGCCAGCAGCTTAAACAGGGTCAACGAGCAGTACTTC CASSLNRVNEQYF
- TRBJ1-6 few TRBV2 TGTGCCAGCAGTTCCAAGAGCTCCTATAATTCACCCCTCCACTTT CASSSKSSYNSPLHF
- TRBJ1-1 once TRBV7-8 TGTGCCAGCAGCTTAGGACAACAGCCTCCCCCTGGGGCTTTCTTT CASSLGQQPPPGAFF
- TRBJ2-3 - TRBV7-3 TGTGCCAGCAGCGTACTAGCTCACACAGATACGCAGTATTTT CASSVLAHTDTQYF
- TRBJ2-7 - TRBV19 TGTGCCAGTAGTATCCGGGACTACGAGCAGTACTTC CASSIRDYEQYF
- TRBJ2-2 - TRBV5-6 TGTGCCAGCAGCTTAGTCAGGGGTCGTCCCCTAGACACCGGGGAGCTGTTTTTT CASSLVRGRPLDTGELFF
- TRBJ2-2 - TRBV10-1 TGCGCCAGCAGTGAACAGACCGGGGAGCTGTTTTTT CASSEQTGELFF